One sample yielded the 20 T cell receptor beta chains listed below, sequenced in a study of blood T cell repertoires in COVID-19. The table came from immunoSEQ multiplex PCR; TCRdb's copy has only in-frame clones and leaves some out. Here the sample spans some 240,000 clones, 75% to 90% being singletons. The sequencing input was peripheral blood. All receptors come from a man in his 60s who had recovered from COVID-19.

The chain links TRBV12-3 or TRBV12-4 to TRBJ1-2; TRBD1 agrees at 7 bases. Unmatched junction bases numbered 1, after V lost 6 bases and J lost 3 bases. The CDR3 runs 12 residues. The DNA for the CDR3 is TGTGCCAGCAGCGACAGGGACTATGGCTACACCTTC. Encoded protein: CASSDRDYGYTF.

The chain recombines TRBV7-8 with TRBJ2-2; 15 bases align to TRBD2. Per the germline V gene, CDR1 is SGHVS and CDR2 is FQNEAQ. V was pared by 4 bases and J by 3 bases, with 3 bases of the junction left unmatched. The CDR3 covers 17 residues. The CDR3 nucleotides read TGTGCCAGCAGCTGGGGACTAGCGGGGGGTTACACCGGGGAGCTGTTTTTT. This encodes CASSWGLAGGYTGELFF.

The V call is TRBV6-6, the J call TRBJ1-4, with TRBD1 matching over 10 bases. The germline CDR1 and CDR2 sequences are MNHNY and SVGAGI (reference sequence). The CDR3 sequence is 14 residues long. V shed 8 bases and J 3 bases; nucleotides not matched to a gene: 3. The CDR3 sequence is CASLGTGANEKLFF. DNA for the CDR3: TGTGCCAGCCTCGGGACAGGGGCTAATGAAAAACTGTTTTTT.

The chain carries TRBV24-1 and TRBJ1-4; 10 bases align to TRBD1. The CDR3 covers 16 residues. Germline V CDR1 and CDR2: KGHDR, SFDVKD. The J segment lost 0 bases and the V segment lost 5 bases, leaving 2 bases of the junction unmatched. CDR3 amino acids: CATSGGQGTTNEKLFF. The CDR3 DNA reads as TGTGCCACCAGTGGGGGACAGGGGACAACTAATGAAAAACTGTTTTTT.

As to this clone: The identical CDR3 is also encoded by other nucleotide sequences in the sample. This chain connects TRBV6-6 to TRBJ2-1, with 10 bases that match TRBD2. This CDR3 region has 14 residues. Germline values: CDR1 MNHNY, CDR2 SVGAGI (reference sequence). The V and J ends lost 6 bases and 2 bases, in that order; junction bases with no gene match: 1. The CDR3 loop reads CASSGLAAYNEQFF. The CDR3 DNA reads as TGTGCCAGCAGCGGACTAGCGGCCTACAATGAGCAGTTCTTC.

This clone showed up just once. The chain carries TRBV5-1 and TRBJ2-5; 11 positions agree with TRBD2. From germline, CDR1 is SGHRS and CDR2 YFSETQ. Unmatched junction bases numbered 6, after V lost 0 bases and J lost 2 bases. The CDR3 sequence is 17 residues long. CDR3 loop: CASSLGPTSGGQETQYF. The CDR3 DNA reads as TGCGCCAGCAGCTTGGGGCCCACTAGCGGGGGACAAGAGACCCAGTACTTC.

The rearrangement joins TRBV10-1 to TRBJ2-2; TRBD1 is a possible D gene (5 bases). Trimming stripped 6 bases from V and 3 bases from J, with 14 bases between. CDR3 length: 15 residues. Germline CDR1 WNHNN, CDR2 SYGVQD (reference sequence). CDR3 loop: CASRRFQGYTGELFF. For the CDR3, the DNA is TGCGCCAGCAGGAGATTTCAGGGTTACACCGGGGAGCTGTTTTTT.

V is TRBV28 and J is TRBJ1-2; 7 positions match TRBD1. With V trimmed by 4 bases and J by 2 bases, 4 bases remained unmatched. The CDR3 has 14 amino acids. Germline V gene sequence: CDR1 MDHEN, CDR2 SYDVKM. The CDR3 here is CASSYRGENYGYTF. CDR3 nucleotides: TGTGCCAGCAGTTACAGGGGTGAGAACTATGGCTACACCTTC.

The V call is TRBV5-1, the J call TRBJ1-1; D unclear. The germline CDR1 and CDR2 sequences are SGHRS and YFSETQ. Trimming left V 4 bases short and J 3 bases short, with 22 bases between. The CDR3 covers 17 residues. CDR3 region: CASSPEGGLHGHTEAFF. In DNA form, the CDR3 reads TGCGCCAGCAGCCCGGAGGGAGGGCTGCATGGGCACACTGAAGCTTTCTTT.

J is TRBJ1-1 and V is TRBV7-2; D perhaps matches TRBD1 (6 bases). V was trimmed by 1 base and J by 7 bases, leaving 16 bases between them. Germline V gene lookup returns CDR1 SGHTA and CDR2 FQGNSA. CDR3 length: 15 residues. The CDR3 is CASSLDRTEIHEAFF. The CDR3 bases are TGTGCCAGCAGCTTAGATCGGACAGAGATCCATGAAGCTTTCTTT.

The chain recombines TRBV3-1 (or the pseudogene TRBV3-2) with TRBJ2-3; the match to TRBD1 covers 8 bases. CDR1 is LGHDT and CDR2 is YNNKEL in the germline V gene (reference sequence). The CDR3 has 13 amino acids. Unmatched junction bases numbered 1, after V lost 4 bases and J lost 4 bases. DNA of the CDR3: TGTGCCAGCAGCCCACAGGGGGCAGATACGCAGTATTTT. It codes for CASSPQGADTQYF.

The chain couples TRBV5-4 to TRBJ2-5; the D gene is possibly TRBD1 (7 bases). V lost 4 bases to trimming and J lost 0 bases, with 16 bases between them. Germline V gene lookup returns CDR1 SGHNT and CDR2 YYREEE (reference sequence). There are 16 residues in the CDR3. The CDR3 bases are TGTGCCAGCAGCCCGGGCGGGACAGCGTACCAAGAGACCCAGTACTTC. Amino acid sequence: CASSPGGTAYQETQYF.

This clone has more than one count but fewer than ten. The genes are TRBV5-1 and TRBJ2-3, with TRBD2 as a possible D gene (6 bases). Germline CDR1 is SGHRS and CDR2 is YFSETQ. Deletions cut 0 bases from V and 3 bases from J, with 14 bases between. This CDR3 has 16 residues. CDR3 DNA sequence: TGCGCCAGCAGCTTGGGGGGACTGGGCGGGACAGATACGCAGTATTTT. Its protein is CASSLGGLGGTDTQYF.

The chain employs TRBV12-5 and TRBJ2-2; no firm D call. Trimming shortened V by 7 bases and J by 5 bases, and 14 bases separated the two germline ends. The germline V gene encodes CDR1 LGHNT and CDR2 FRNRAP. The CDR3 contains 14 residues. In DNA form, the CDR3 reads TGTGCTAGTGACCAACACGCCGGGACCGGGGAGCTGTTTTTT. Protein product: CASDQHAGTGELFF. Full variable domain (remainder filled in from reference TRBV12-5 and TRBJ2-2): DARVTQTPRHKVTEMGQEVTMRCQPILGHNTVFWYRQTMMQGLELLAYFRNRAPLDDSGMPKDRFSAEMPDATLATLKIQPSEPRDSAVYFCASDQHAGTGELFFGEGSRLTVL.

Here the CDR3 DNA reads TGTGCCAGCAGCGTCAGGGGGCGGGGCCAAGAGACCCAGTACTTC. It yields the protein CASSVRGRGQETQYF. J is TRBJ2-5 and V is TRBV9; 8 nucleotides line up with TRBD1. Germline loops: CDR1 SGDLS, CDR2 YYNGEE. Trimming took 2 bases from V and 1 from J; bases not matched to a gene: 4. The CDR3 extends over 15 amino acids.

The chain is built from TRBV6-5 and TRBJ1-2, with D tentatively TRBD1 (6 bases). CDR3 length: 12 amino acids. Per the germline V gene, CDR1 is MNHEY and CDR2 is SVGAGI. Deletions cut 7 bases from V and 7 bases from J, with 13 bases between. The CDR3 DNA reads TGTGCCAGCAATCAGGGGTGGAGTGGCTACACCTTC. Translation: CASNQGWSGYTF.

The chain is built from TRBV9 and TRBJ1-5, with D maybe TRBD1 (6 bases). CDR1 and CDR2 from the germline V gene are SGDLS and YYNGEE. The CDR3 totals 16 residues. V was pared by 2 bases and J by 0 bases, with 12 bases between. The CDR3 region is CASSVGWGPSNQPQHF. CDR3 nucleotide sequence: TGTGCCAGCAGCGTCGGGTGGGGGCCTAGCAATCAGCCCCAGCATTTT.

The chain combines TRBV9 with TRBJ2-6; 9 bases map to TRBD1. V lost 6 bases to trimming and J lost 1 base; unmatched junction nucleotides: 8. The V gene's germline CDR1 is SGDLS and CDR2 YYNGEE. The CDR3 has 17 amino acids. CDR3 region: CASTDGDRVSGANVLTF. The CDR3 coding sequence is TGTGCCAGCACCGACGGGGACAGGGTATCTGGGGCCAACGTCCTGACTTTC. The full variable domain, its missing parts supplied by reference TRBV9 and TRBJ2-6, is DSGVTQTPKHLITATGQRVTLRCSPRSGDLSVYWYQQSLDQGLQFLIQYYNGEERAKGNILERFSAQQFPDLHSELNLSSLELGDSALYFCASTDGDRVSGANVLTFGAGSRLTVL.

V usage is TRBV10-2 and J usage is TRBJ1-4, with D maybe TRBD1 (5 bases). Germline CDR1 WSHSY, CDR2 SAAADI. The CDR3 sequence is 15 residues long. V dropped 8 bases and J dropped 3 bases, with 16 bases sitting between them. Here the CDR3 DNA reads TGCGCCAGCCGACCCCCCGGGGGACCTAATGAAAAACTGTTTTTT. This encodes CASRPPGGPNEKLFF.

The chain combines TRBV28 with TRBJ2-7; 12 nucleotides agree with TRBD2. CDR3 length: 16 residues. Trimming cost V 6 bases and J 6 bases; bases outside gene matches: 12. Germline V gene sequence: CDR1 MDHEN, CDR2 SYDVKM. The CDR3 coding sequence is TGTGCCAGCAGCCGTACTAGCGGGGGGCGGGGTTTCGAGCAGTACTTC. It specifies CASSRTSGGRGFEQYF.